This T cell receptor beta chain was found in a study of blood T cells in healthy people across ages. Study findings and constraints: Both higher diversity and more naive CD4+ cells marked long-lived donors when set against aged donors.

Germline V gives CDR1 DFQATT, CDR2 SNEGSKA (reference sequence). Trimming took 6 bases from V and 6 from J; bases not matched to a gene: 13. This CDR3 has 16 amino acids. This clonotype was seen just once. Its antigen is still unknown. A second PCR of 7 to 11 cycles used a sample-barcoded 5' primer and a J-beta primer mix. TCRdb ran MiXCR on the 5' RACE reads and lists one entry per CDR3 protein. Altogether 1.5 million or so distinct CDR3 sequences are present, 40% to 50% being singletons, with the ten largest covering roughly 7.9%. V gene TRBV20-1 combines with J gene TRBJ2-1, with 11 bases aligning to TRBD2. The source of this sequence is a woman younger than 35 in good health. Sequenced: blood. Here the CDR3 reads CSATLAGAPSVNEQFF. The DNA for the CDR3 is TGCAGTGCCACACTAGCGGGGGCCCCATCAGTCAATGAGCAGTTCTTC.